This entry is about one T cell receptor beta chain. The CDR3 contains 16 residues. V dropped 5 bases and J dropped 0; count of bases not matched to a gene: 5. Germline lookup yields CDR1 SEHNR and CDR2 FQNEAQ (reference sequence). These data originate in a study of CD8 T cells in Susac syndrome. The authors sequenced TCR beta from blood CD8+ and CD4+ T cells. The authors reverse transcribed roughly 0.5 to 1 ug RNA with random hexamers. TCRdb re-called the immunoSEQ multiplex PCR reads through MiXCR, storing one row per CDR3 protein. Of a few hundred thousand distinct CDR3 sequences in the sample, just under 95% were seen once.

The genes are TRBV7-9 and TRBJ2-2; TRBD1 agrees at 8 bases. This receptor was taken from a human donor with multiple sclerosis. Source material: CD4+ T cells from PBMCs. CDR3 nucleotides: TGTGCCAGCAGCCAGACAGGGGACCCGAACACCGGGGAGCTGTTTTTT. Its translation is CASSQTGDPNTGELFF.